These T cell receptor beta chains were read from a single sample in a study of T cell responses to AZD1222 COVID-19 vaccine. TCRdb's table, derived via immunoSEQ multiplex PCR, lists solely in-frame clones and lacks some. Among 130,000 to 150,000 clones listed, 88% were seen once. This sample comprised peripheral blood, obtained on day 0 of AZD1222 vaccination. The receptors originated from an adult in good health. CDR3s include the opening cysteine and the closing phenylalanine or tryptophan. The order of the fields is V gene, J gene, CDR3 protein.

>TRBV7-9|TRBJ1-5
CASSPVGARNQPQHF
>TRBV29-1|TRBJ2-3
CSVVYRTGQGTDTQYF
>TRBV7-7|TRBJ1-2
CASSLDVGQAWDYGYTF
>TRBV6-5|TRBJ1-5
CASSYRFGNQPQHF
>TRBV2|TRBJ2-7
CASSNGPGLFYEQYF
>TRBV19|TRBJ2-2
CASSRGGGSNTGELFF
>TRBV29-1|TRBJ1-1
CSSARGTQEAFF
>TRBV18|TRBJ2-2
CASSPRGSNTGELFF
>TRBV3-1/TRBV3-2|TRBJ2-3
CASRAQGVDTQYF
>TRBV11-2|TRBJ1-5
CASSSTGTNQPQHF
>TRBV28|TRBJ1-1
CASSPGQGPAEAFF
>TRBV6-4|TRBJ1-1
CASSGRNTEAFF
>TRBV9|TRBJ1-3
CASSADDRGGNTIYF
>TRBV6-6|TRBJ2-4
CASSPGRSAKNIQYF
>TRBV5-6|TRBJ2-7
CASSLGYEQYF
>TRBV10-3|TRBJ1-1
CAISENRYTEAFF
>TRBV27|TRBJ2-5
CASSPRGQETQYF
>TRBV4-3|TRBJ1-2
CASSQDGGIVYGYTF